This T cell receptor beta chain stems from a study of CD8 T cells in Susac syndrome. The RNA input was roughly 0.45 to 1 ug, and it was reverse transcribed with random hexamers. TCRdb processed the immunoSEQ multiplex PCR reads anew with MiXCR; each CDR3 protein has one entry. The table lists more than 150,000 distinct CDR3 sequences, roughly 94% of them singletons, with around 0.21% in the top ten. The CDR3 runs to 15 residues. Trimming removed 1 base at V and 3 bases at J, with 12 bases between. CDR1 and CDR2 from the germline V gene are LGHDT and YNNKEL (reference sequence). The material sequenced was CD8+ T cells from PBMCs. The clonotype originates from a human donor with multiple sclerosis. The chain employs TRBV3-1 and TRBJ1-2; D is unresolved. In DNA form, the CDR3 reads TGTGCCAGCAGCCAAGCCCGCGAGGCCCACTATGGCTACACCTTC. Residues: CASSQAREAHYGYTF.